The source of this T cell receptor beta chain is a study of OX40 agonist ivuxolimab in advanced cancers. Study background: Across the patients, intravenous ivuxolimab was delivered every 2 weeks at 0.01 to 10 mg/kg. Earlier anti-PD-1, anti-PD-L1 or anti-CTLA-4 therapy was permitted; less than 50% had received some. Hepatocellular carcinoma, melanoma, renal cell or head and neck cancer affected the dose-escalation patients. Study conclusions and caveats: Patients who responded partially at 0.1-3.0 mg/kg showed clonal expansion ranking among the lowest.

Germline V lookup: CDR1 KGHSH, CDR2 LQKENI. The CDR3 length is 14 residues. V dropped 6 bases and J dropped 5; count of bases not matched to a gene: 7. Concerning this clone itself: The antigen is undetermined.

Assay used: immunoSEQ multiplex PCR; TCRdb lists only in-frame clones, some missing. The table has 80,000 to 85,000 clones, around 80% seen once. The starting material was CD4+ or CD8+ T cells sorted from blood, obtained in a trial of the OX40 agonist ivuxolimab. The clonotype was recovered from an adult with an advanced solid tumor such as melanoma, head and neck, liver or kidney cancer. The chain is built from TRBV18 and TRBJ2-7, with 10 bases fitting TRBD1. The CDR3 DNA is TGTGCCAGCTCCCCGGGACAGGGGTACCACGAGCAGTACTTC. It yields the protein CASSPGQGYHEQYF.